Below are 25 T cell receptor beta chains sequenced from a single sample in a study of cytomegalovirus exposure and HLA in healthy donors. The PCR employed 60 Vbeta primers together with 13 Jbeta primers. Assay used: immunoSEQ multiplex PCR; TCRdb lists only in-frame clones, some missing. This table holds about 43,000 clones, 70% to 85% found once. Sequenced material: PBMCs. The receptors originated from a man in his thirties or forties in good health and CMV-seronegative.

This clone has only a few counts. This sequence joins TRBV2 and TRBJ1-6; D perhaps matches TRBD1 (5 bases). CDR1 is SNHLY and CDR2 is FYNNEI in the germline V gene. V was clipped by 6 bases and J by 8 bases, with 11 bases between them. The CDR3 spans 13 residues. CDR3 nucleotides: TGTGCCAGCAGCGTCGACAGAGATTCACCCCTCCACTTT. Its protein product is CASSVDRDSPLHF.

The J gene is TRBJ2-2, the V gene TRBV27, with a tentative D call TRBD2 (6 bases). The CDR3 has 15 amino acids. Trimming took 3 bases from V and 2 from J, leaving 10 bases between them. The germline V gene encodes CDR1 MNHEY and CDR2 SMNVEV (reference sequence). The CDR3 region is CASSFRTINTGELFF. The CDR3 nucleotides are TGTGCCAGCAGTTTCAGGACTATTAACACCGGGGAGCTGTTTTTT.

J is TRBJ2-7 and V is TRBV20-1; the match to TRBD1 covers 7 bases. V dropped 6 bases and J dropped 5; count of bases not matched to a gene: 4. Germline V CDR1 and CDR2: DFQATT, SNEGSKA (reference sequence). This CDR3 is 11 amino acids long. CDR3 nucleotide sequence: TGCAGTGCCCCGAGGGGGCACGAGCAGTACTTC. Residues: CSAPRGHEQYF.

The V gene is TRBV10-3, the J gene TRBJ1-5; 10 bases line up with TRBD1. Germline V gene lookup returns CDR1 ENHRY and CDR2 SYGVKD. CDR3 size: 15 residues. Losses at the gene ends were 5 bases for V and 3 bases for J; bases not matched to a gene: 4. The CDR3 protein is CAISPGQGNNQPQHF. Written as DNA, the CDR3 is TGTGCCATCAGTCCGGGACAGGGGAACAATCAGCCCCAGCATTTT.

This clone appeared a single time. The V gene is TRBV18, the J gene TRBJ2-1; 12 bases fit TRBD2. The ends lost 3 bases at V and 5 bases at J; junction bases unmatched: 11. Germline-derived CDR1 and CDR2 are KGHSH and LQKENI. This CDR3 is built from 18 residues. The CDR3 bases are TGTGCCAGCTCACCGAGGAGTCTAGCGGGAGGGACCCACAATGAGCAGTTCTTC. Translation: CASSPRSLAGGTHNEQFF. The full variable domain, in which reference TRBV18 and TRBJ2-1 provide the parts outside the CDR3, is NAGVMQNPRHLVRRRGQEARLRCSPMKGHSHVYWYRQLPEEGLKFMVYLQKENIIDESGMPKERFSAEFPKEGPSILRIQQVVRGDSAAYFCASSPRSLAGGTHNEQFFGPGTRLTVL.

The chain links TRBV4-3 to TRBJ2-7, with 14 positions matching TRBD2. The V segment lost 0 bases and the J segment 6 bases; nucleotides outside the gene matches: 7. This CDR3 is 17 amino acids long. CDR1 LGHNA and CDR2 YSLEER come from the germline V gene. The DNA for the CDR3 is TGCGCCAGCAGCCAAGATGGACTAGCGGGAGGAGTCTTCGAGCAGTACTTC. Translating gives CASSQDGLAGGVFEQYF.

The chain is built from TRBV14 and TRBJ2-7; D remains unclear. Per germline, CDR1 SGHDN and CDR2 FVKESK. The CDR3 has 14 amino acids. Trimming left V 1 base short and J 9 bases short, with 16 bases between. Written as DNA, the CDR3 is TGTGCCAGCAGCCAAGTAGACTCCCGGGTAGGGCAGTACTTC. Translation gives CASSQVDSRVGQYF.

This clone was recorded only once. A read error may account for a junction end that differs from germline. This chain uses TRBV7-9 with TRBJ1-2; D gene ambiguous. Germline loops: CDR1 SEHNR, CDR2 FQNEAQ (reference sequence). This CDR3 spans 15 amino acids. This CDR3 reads CSSSLEAGEAYGYTF. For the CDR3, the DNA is TGTTCCAGCAGCTTAGAAGCGGGAGAGGCCTATGGCTACACCTTC. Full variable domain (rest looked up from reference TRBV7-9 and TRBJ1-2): DTGVSQNPRHKITKRGQNVTFRCDPISEHNRLYWYRQTLGQGPEFLTYFQNEAQLEKSRLLSDRFSAERPKGSFSTLEIQRTEQGDSAMYLCSSSLEAGEAYGYTFGSGTRLTVV.

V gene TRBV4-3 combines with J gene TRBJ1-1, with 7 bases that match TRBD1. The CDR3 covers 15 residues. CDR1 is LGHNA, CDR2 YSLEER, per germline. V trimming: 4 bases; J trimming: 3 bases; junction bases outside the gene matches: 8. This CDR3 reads CASSPDRISDTEAFF. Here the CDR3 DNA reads TGCGCCAGCAGCCCGGACAGGATTTCCGACACTGAAGCTTTCTTT.

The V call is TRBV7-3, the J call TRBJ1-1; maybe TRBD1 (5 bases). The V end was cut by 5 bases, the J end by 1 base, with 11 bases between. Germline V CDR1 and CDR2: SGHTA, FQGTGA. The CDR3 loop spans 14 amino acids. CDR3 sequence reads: CASSDMGGNTEAFF. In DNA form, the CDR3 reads TGTGCCAGCAGCGACATGGGGGGGAACACTGAAGCTTTCTTT. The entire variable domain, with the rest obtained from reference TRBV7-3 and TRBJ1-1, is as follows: GAGVSQTPSNKVTEKGKYVELRCDPISGHTALYWYRQSLGQGPEFLIYFQGTGAADDSGLPNDRFFAVRPEGSVSTLKIQRTERGDSAVYLCASSDMGGNTEAFFGQGTRLTVV.

CDR3: CASSAPRGGQDLGTQYF. The DNA of the CDR3 is TGTGCCAGCAGCGCCCCAAGGGGGGGACAGGATTTAGGAACCCAGTACTTC. The V and J genes are TRBV9 and TRBJ2-5, with TRBD1 as a possible D gene (8 bases). The CDR3 sequence is 17 residues long. Trimming shortened V by 3 bases and J by 8 bases, and 26 bases separated the two germline ends. Per the germline V gene, CDR1 is SGDLS and CDR2 is YYNGEE.

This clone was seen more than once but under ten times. The CDR3 region is CASSRQQGAGDTQYF. CDR3 coding DNA: TGCGCCAGCAGCCGACAACAGGGGGCGGGGGATACGCAGTATTTT. This rearrangement joins TRBV5-1 to TRBJ2-3; 9 bases align to TRBD1. The germline V gene encodes CDR1 SGHRS and CDR2 YFSETQ. V trimming: 4 bases; J trimming: 6 bases; junction bases outside the gene matches: 9. CDR3 length equals 15 residues.

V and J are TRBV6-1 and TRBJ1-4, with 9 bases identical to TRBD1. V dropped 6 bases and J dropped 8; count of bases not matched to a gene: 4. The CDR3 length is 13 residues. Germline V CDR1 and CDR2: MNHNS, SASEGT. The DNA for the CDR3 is TGTGCCAGCAGCCGGGACAGGGACGAAAAACTGTTTTTT. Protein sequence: CASSRDRDEKLFF.

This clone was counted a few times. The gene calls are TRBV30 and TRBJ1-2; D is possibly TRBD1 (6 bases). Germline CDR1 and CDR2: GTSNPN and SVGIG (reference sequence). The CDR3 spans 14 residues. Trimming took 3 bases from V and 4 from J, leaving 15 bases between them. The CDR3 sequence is CAWRPGHDFYGYTF. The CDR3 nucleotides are TGTGCCTGGAGGCCGGGACACGATTTCTATGGCTACACCTTC.

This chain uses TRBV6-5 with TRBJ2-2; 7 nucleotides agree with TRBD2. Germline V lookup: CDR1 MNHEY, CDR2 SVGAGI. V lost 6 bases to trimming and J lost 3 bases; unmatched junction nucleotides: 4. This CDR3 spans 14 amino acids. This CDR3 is CASRAGEYTGELFF. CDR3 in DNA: TGTGCCAGCAGGGCGGGAGAGTACACCGGGGAGCTGTTTTTT.

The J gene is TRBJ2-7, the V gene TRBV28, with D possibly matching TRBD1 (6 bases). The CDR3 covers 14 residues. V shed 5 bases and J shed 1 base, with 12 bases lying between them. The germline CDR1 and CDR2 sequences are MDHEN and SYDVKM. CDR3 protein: CASSITTGSYEQYF. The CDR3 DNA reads TGTGCCAGCAGTATCACGACAGGTTCCTACGAGCAGTACTTC.

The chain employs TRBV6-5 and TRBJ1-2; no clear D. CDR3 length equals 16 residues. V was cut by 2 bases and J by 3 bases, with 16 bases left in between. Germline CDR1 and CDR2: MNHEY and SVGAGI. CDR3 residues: CASSYGRQPNHYGYTF. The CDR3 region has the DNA TGTGCCAGCAGTTACGGCAGACAACCGAACCACTATGGCTACACCTTC.

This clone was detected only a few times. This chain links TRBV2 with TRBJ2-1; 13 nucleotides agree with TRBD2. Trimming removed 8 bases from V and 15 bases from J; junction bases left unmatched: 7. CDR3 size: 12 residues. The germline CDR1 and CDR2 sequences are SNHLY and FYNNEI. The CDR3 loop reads CASRTSGSIPFF. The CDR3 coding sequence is TGTGCCAGCCGGACTAGCGGGAGTATCCCGTTCTTC.

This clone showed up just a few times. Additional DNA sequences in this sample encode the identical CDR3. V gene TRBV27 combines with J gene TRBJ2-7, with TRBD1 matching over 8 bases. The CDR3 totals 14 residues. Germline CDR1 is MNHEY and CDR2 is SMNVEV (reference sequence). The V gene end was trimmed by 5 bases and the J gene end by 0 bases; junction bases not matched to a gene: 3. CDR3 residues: CASSGQGSSYEQYF. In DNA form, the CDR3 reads TGTGCCAGCAGTGGACAGGGAAGCTCCTACGAGCAGTACTTC.

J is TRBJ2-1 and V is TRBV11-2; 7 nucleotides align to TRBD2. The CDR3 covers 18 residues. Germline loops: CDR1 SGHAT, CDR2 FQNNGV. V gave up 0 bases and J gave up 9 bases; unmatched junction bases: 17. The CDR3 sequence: CASSLDPPSGGREGEQFF. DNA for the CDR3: TGTGCCAGCAGCTTAGATCCCCCTAGCGGCGGGAGAGAAGGTGAGCAGTTCTTC.

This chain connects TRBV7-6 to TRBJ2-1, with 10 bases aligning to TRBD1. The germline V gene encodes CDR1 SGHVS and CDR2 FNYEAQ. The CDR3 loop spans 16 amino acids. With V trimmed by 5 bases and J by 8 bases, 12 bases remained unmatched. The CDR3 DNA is TGTGCCAGCAGCCCTAAGACAGGGGGCGCTTGGGATGAGCAGTTCTTC. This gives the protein CASSPKTGGAWDEQFF. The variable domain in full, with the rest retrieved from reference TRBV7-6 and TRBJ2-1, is GAGVSQSPRYKVTKRGQDVALRCDPISGHVSLYWYRQALGQGPEFLTYFNYEAQQDKSGLPNDRFSAERPEGSISTLTIQRTEQRDSAMYRCASSPKTGGAWDEQFFGPGTRLTVL.

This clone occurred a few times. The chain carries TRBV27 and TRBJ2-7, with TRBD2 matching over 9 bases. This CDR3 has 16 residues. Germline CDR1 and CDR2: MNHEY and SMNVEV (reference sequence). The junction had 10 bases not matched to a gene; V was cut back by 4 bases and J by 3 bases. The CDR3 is CASSSPGLAGFYEQYF. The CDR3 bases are TGTGCCAGCAGTTCTCCCGGGCTAGCGGGGTTCTACGAGCAGTACTTC.

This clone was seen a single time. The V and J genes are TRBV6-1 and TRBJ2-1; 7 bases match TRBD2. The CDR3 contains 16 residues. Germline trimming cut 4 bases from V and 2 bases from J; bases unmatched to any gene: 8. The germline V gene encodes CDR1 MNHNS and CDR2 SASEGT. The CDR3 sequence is CASSAKTSPTYNEQFF. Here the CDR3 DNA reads TGTGCCAGCAGTGCCAAGACTAGCCCGACCTACAATGAGCAGTTCTTC.

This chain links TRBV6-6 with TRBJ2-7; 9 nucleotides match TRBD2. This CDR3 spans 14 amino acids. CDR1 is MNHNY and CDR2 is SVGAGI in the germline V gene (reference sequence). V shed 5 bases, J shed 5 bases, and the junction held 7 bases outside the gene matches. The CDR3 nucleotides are TGTGCCAGCAGTCCCGGGGTAGCGGGAGACGAGCAGTACTTC. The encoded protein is CASSPGVAGDEQYF.

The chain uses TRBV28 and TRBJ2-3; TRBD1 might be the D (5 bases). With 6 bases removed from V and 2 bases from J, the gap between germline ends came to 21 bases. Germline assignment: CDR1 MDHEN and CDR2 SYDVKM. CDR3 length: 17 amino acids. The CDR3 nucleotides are TGTGCCAGCAGCGACGACGACATAGGGGCCTACACAGATACGCAGTATTTT. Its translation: CASSDDDIGAYTDTQYF.